This TCR beta chain was sequenced in a study of cytomegalovirus exposure and HLA in healthy donors. Per the germline V gene, CDR1 is LNHDA and CDR2 is SQIVND (reference sequence). There are 15 residues in the CDR3. Trimming removed 8 bases at V and 8 bases at J, with 21 bases between. Primers included in the PCR were 60 Vbeta and 13 Jbeta primers. TCRdb's table, derived via immunoSEQ multiplex PCR, lists solely in-frame clones and lacks some. The sample includes approximately 160,000 clones, 81% seen only once; the top ten take 1.5% to 2%. The genes are TRBV19 and TRBJ1-4, with D tentatively TRBD1 (5 bases). The source material was PBMCs. The TCR was taken from a woman between 18 and 29 years old in good health and CMV-seronegative. The CDR3 region has the DNA TGTGCCAGTCGGGAGGGTTCAGGGTCTCGGGAAAAACTGTTTTTT. Its protein product is CASREGSGSREKLFF.